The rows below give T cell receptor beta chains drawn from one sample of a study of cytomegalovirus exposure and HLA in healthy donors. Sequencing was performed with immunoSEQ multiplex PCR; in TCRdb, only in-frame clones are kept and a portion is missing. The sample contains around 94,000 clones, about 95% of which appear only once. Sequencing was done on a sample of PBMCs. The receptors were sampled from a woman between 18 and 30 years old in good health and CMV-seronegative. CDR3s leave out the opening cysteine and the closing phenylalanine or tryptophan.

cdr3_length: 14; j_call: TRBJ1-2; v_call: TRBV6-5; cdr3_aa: ASSYSLTGANYGYT
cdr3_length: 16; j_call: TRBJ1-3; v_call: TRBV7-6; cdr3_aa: ASSLAPPTGSSGNTIY
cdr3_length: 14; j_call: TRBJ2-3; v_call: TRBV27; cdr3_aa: ASSFRPSGTTDTQY
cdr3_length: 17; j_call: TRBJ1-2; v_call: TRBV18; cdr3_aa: ASSPRREAVRIWNYGYT
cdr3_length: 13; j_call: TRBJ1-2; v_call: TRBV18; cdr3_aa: ASSPPGQGAQGYT
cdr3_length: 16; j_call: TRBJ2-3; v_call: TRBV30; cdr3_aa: AWSGLLAPGQSTDTQY
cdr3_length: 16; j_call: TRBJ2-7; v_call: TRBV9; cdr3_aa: ASSAGTSGGPSSYEQY
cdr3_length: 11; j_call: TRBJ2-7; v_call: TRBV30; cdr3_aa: AWSVDSTYEQY
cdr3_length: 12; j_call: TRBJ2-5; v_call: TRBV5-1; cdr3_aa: ASSLAGSRETQY
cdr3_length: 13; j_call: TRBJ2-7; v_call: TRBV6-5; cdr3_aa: ASSYSGGEAHEQY
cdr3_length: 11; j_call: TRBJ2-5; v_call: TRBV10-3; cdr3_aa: AISGGQQETQY
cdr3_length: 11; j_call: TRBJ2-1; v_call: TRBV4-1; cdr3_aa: ASSHGRNNEQF
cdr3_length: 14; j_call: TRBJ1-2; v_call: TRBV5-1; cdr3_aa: ASSSGETHNNYGYT
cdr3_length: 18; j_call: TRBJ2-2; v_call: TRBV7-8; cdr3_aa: ASSFFIPPLARGRAGELF
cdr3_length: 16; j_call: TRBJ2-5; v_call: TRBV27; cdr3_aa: ASSSGVLAGGGPETQY
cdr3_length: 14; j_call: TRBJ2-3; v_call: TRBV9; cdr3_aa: ASSVGAGGQGDTQY
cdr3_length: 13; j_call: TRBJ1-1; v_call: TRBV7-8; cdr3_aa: ASSVRSTGGTEAF
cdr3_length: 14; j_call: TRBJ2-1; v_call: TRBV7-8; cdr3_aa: ASSLEQASSYNEQF
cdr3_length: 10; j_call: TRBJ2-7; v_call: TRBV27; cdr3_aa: ATKGPSYEQY
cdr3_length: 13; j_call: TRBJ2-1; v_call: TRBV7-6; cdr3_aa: ASRGTGGQGNEQF
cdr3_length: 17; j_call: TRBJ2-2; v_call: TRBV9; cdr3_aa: ASSAPKISGTVNTGELF
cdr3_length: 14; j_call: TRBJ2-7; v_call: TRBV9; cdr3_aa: ASSVELSGGLAEQY
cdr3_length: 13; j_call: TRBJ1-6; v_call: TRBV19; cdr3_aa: ASSIVPGSRSPLH
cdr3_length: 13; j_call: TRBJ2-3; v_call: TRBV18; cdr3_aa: ASSPGTGSPDTQY
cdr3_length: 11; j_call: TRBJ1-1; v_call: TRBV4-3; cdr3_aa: ASSQDTSTEAF
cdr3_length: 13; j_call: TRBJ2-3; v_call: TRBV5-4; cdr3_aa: ASSLEGRATDTQY
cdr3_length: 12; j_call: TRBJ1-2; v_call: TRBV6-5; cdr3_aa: ASRGRDSLYGYT
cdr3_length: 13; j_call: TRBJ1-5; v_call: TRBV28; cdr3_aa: ASSAGVPPYSPQH
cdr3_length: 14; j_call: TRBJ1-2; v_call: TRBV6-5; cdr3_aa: ASSYSNPGRGYGYT
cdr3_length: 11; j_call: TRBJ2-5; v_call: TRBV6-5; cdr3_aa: ASSLQGSETQY
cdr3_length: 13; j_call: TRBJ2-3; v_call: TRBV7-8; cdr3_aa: ASRPGQGSADTQY
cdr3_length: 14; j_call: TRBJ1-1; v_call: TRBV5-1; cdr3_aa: ASTFTRTGENTEAF
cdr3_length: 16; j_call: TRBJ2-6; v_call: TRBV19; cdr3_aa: ASSILKGGRLRANVLT
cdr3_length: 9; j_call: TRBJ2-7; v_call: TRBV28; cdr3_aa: SSGGRYEQY
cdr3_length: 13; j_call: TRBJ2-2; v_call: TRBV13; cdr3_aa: ASSPSSGSTGELF
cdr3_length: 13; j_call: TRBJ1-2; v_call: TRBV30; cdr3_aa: AWRGQGARSYGYT
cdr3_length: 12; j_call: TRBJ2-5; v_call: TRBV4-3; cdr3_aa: ASSPTSRVETQY
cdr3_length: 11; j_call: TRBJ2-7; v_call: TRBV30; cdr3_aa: ATGVGRQYEQY
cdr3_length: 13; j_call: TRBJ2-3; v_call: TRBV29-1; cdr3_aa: SVEGLGGRWDTQY